Listed below are T cell receptor beta chains from one sample, sequenced in a study of T-cell reconstitution after alpha-beta-depleted transplantation in children. TCRdb fed the PCR reads into MiXCR, producing one record per CDR3 protein. Among approximately 200,000 distinct CDR3 sequences listed, approximately 6% were seen once. Specimen: PBMCs, collected before TCRalphabeta/CD19-depleted stem cell transplant. The receptors come from a girl less than two years old with combined immunodeficiency, due to receive a stem cell transplant. Both conserved end residues are part of each CDR3. D genes are given only for firm matches. Clone size, where shown, is once, few, many, or a class for clones that have expanded.

TRBJ2-5,many,TRBD1,TRBV10-3,CAISESPDREETQYF,TGTGCCATCAGTGAGTCCCCCGACAGGGAAGAGACCCAGTACTTC
TRBJ2-1,many,-,TRBV6-5,CASSPTENEQFF,TGTGCCAGCAGCCCCACAGAGAATGAGCAGTTCTTC
TRBJ2-5,many,-,TRBV7-7,CASSLALTSVGTQQETQYF,TGTGCTAGCAGCTTAGCGCTTACGAGCGTCGGAACCCAACAAGAGACCCAGTACTTC
TRBJ2-1,many,-,TRBV29-1,CSVSGGVITSEQFF,TGCAGCGTTTCGGGTGGGGTTATTACTAGTGAGCAGTTCTTC
TRBJ2-5,many,-,TRBV3-1,CASSQEWTNQETQYF,TGTGCCAGCAGCCAAGAGTGGACTAACCAAGAGACCCAGTACTTC
TRBJ2-3,many,TRBD2,TRBV5-1,CASSPGTRDADTQYF,TGCGCCAGCAGTCCCGGGACTAGGGACGCAGATACGCAGTATTTT
TRBJ2-3,many,-,TRBV28,CASTPRVAPTDTQYF,TGTGCCAGCACCCCGAGGGTAGCCCCCACAGATACGCAGTATTTT
TRBJ2-7,many,TRBD1,TRBV5-1,CASRTGVDEQYF,TGCGCCAGCAGGACAGGGGTGGACGAGCAGTACTTC
TRBJ2-5,many,TRBD2,TRBV28,CASSLGLAGVKGRETQYF,TGTGCCAGCAGTTTAGGACTAGCGGGAGTCAAGGGGCGAGAGACCCAGTACTTC
TRBJ2-1,many,-,TRBV7-3,CASSPSYSGYNEQFF,TGTGCCAGCAGCCCCTCTTACTCTGGCTACAATGAGCAGTTCTTC
TRBJ1-6,many,TRBD1,TRBV7-9,CAIGTGLSPLHF,TGTGCCATTGGGACAGGGCTTTCACCCCTCCACTTT
TRBJ2-5,many,TRBD2,TRBV7-2,CASSLVLAEGETQYF,TGTGCCAGCAGCTTAGTACTAGCGGAGGGAGAGACCCAGTACTTC
TRBJ2-7,many,TRBD1,TRBV29-1,CSVEGTGGYEQYF,TGCAGCGTTGAAGGGACAGGGGGCTACGAGCAGTACTTC
TRBJ2-3,many,-,TRBV7-8,CASSRDTVSTDTQYF,TGTGCCAGCAGCAGGGACACCGTTAGCACAGATACGCAGTATTTT
TRBJ2-1,many,-,TRBV5-1,CASSLDAGRSYNEQFF,TGCGCCAGCAGCTTGGATGCGGGCCGATCCTACAATGAGCAGTTCTTC
TRBJ2-1,many,-,TRBV5-6,CASSLPGRDYNEQFF,TGTGCCAGCAGCTTGCCGGGGCGAGACTACAATGAGCAGTTCTTC
TRBJ2-7,-,-,TRBV29-1,CSVEPREGGYEQYF,TGCAGCGTTGAACCCAGGGAAGGAGGCTACGAGCAGTACTTC
TRBJ2-7,many,TRBD1,TRBV6-5,CASSYGTGVYEQYF,TGTGCCAGCAGTTACGGGACAGGGGTCTACGAGCAGTACTTC
TRBJ1-4,many,TRBD1,TRBV14,CASSQERQGAANEKLFF,TGTGCCAGCAGCCAAGAACGGCAGGGGGCTGCTAATGAAAAACTGTTTTTT
TRBJ2-1,many,TRBD1,TRBV24-1,CATSDSDRARYNEQFF,TGTGCCACCAGTGATTCGGACAGGGCGAGGTACAATGAGCAGTTCTTC
TRBJ2-7,many,TRBD2,TRBV20-1,CSAERGTLDYEQYF,TGCAGTGCCGAGCGGGGGACTTTAGACTACGAGCAGTACTTC
TRBJ2-5,-,-,TRBV29-1,CSVFGRETQYF,TGCAGCGTTTTTGGGCGTGAGACCCAGTACTTC
TRBJ2-7,many,-,TRBV28,CASREEQYSYEQYF,TGTGCCAGCAGAGAAGAGCAGTACTCCTACGAGCAGTACTTC
TRBJ2-7,many,-,TRBV5-1,CASSLPSDSYEQYF,TGCGCCAGCAGCTTGCCATCGGACAGCTACGAGCAGTACTTC
TRBJ2-3,few,TRBD1,TRBV20-1,CSASLRVQGSTDTQYF,TGCAGTGCTAGCTTGCGCGTACAGGGGAGCACAGATACGCAGTATTTT
TRBJ2-1,many,TRBD1,TRBV7-9,CASRPLGTGHYNEQFF,TGTGCCAGCAGACCTCTCGGGACAGGGCATTACAATGAGCAGTTCTTC